This T cell receptor (beta chain) was sequenced in a study of control samples from healthy donors and cancer patients. This CDR3 contains 15 residues. The germline CDR1 and CDR2 sequences are MNHEY and SVGAGI. After removal of 5 bases from V and 3 bases from J, the junction contained 6 bases not matched to a gene. Data came from immunoSEQ multiplex PCR; TCRdb stores just in-frame clones and leaves some out. This sample yields 55,000 to 90,000 clones, of which approximately 87% are seen a single time; 25% to 30% belongs to the top ten. Sequencing input: blood. This chain links TRBV6-5 with TRBJ1-2, with 10 bases aligning to TRBD1. The TCR originated in a man in his fifties in good health. Written as DNA, the CDR3 is TGTGCCAGCAGTCGGGACAGGGGAAGGGACTATGGCTACACCTTC. Its protein product is CASSRDRGRDYGYTF.